The clone carrying this T cell receptor (beta chain) has just a few counts. Its matching antigen is unknown. RNA transcripts were the template for amplifying TCR beta CDR3 regions. The HTBI primer set was used in a first-round RT-PCR of the TCR CDR3. TCRdb fed the multiplex PCR reads into MiXCR, producing one record per CDR3 protein. The sample consists of some 200,000 distinct CDR3 sequences, roughly 15% of them appearing once. The data derive from a study of T cells in Graves' hyperthyroidism and ophthalmopathy. Study-level points and caveats: Most thyroid clonotypes expanded above 0.001 appeared in blood too.

Hyperthyroidism in the patients, aged 18 to 65, was newly diagnosed and under 2 months in duration. Fresh peripheral blood, 8 to 10 ml of it, supplied the PBMCs. This CDR3 contains 14 residues. The ends were cut back, 5 bases at V and 2 bases at J, with 14 bases in the middle. Per the germline V gene, CDR1 is SGHRS and CDR2 is YFSETQ. Material for sequencing was blood. The chain carries TRBV5-1 and TRBJ2-7, with D uncertain. The TCR sequence derives from a man aged 50-59 years with Graves' hyperthyroidism. The CDR3 bases are TGCGCCAGCAGTTTCGACAACGTTGCCTACGAGCAGTACTTC. Translated: CASSFDNVAYEQYF.